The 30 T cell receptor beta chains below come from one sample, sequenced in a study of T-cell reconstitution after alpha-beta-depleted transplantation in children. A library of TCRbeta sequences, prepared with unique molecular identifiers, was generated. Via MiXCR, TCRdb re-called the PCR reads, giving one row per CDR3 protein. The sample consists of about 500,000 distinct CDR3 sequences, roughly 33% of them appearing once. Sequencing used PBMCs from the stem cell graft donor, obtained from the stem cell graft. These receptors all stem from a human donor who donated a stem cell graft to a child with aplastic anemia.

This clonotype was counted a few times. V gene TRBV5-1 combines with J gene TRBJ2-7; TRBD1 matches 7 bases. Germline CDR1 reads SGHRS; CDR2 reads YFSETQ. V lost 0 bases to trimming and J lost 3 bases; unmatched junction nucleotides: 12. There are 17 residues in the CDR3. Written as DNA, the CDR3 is TGCGCCAGCAGCTTGGGACAGGGAAAAAAATTAGTCTACGAGCAGTACGTC. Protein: CASSLGQGKKLVYEQYV.

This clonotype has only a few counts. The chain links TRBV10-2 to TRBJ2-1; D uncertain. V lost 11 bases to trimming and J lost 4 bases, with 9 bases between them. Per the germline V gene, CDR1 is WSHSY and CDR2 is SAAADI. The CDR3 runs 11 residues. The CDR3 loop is CAARVYNEQFF. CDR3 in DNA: TGCGCCGCCCGGGTTTACAATGAGCAGTTCTTC.

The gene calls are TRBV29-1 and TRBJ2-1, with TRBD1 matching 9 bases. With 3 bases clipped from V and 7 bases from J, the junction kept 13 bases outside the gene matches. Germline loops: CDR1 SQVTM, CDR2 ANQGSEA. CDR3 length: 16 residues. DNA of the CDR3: TGCAGCGTTGATGAAGCAACAGGGGGCTTCAGGAATGAGCAGTTCTTC. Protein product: CSVDEATGGFRNEQFF.

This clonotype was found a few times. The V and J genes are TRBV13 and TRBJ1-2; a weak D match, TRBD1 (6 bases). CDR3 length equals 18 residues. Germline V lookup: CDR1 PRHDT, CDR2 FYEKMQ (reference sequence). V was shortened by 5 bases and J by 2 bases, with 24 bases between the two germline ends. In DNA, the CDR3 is TGTGCCAGCAGCGTTTCAGGCCTAACCAGGGGCCTAAACTATGGCTACACCTTC. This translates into CASSVSGLTRGLNYGYTF. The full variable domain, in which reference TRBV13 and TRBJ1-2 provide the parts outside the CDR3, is AAGVIQSPRHLIKEKRETATLKCYPIPRHDTVYWYQQGPGQDPQFLISFYEKMQSDKGSIPDRFSAQQFSDYHSELNMSSLELGDSALYFCASSVSGLTRGLNYGYTFGSGTRLTVV.

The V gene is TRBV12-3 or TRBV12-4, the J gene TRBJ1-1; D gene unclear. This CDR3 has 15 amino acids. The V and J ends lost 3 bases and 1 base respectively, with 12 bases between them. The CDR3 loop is CASSFGGIRNTEAFF. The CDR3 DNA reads TGTGCCAGCAGTTTCGGTGGAATCCGGAACACTGAAGCTTTCTTT.

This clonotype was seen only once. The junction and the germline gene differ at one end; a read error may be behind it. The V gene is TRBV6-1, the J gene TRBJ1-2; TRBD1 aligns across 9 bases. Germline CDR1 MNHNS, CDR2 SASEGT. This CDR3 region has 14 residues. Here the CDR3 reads CASTRDRADYGYIF. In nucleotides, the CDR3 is TGTGCCAGCACTCGGGACAGGGCTGATTATGGCTACATCTTC.

The CDR3 DNA sequence: TGTGCCAGCAGCTTCTTAGAGATAACGGTGGAGCAGTTCTTC. Its translation: CASSFLEITVEQFF. The genes are TRBV5-5 and TRBJ2-1, with D unresolved. In germline, CDR1 is SGHKS, CDR2 YYEKEE (reference sequence). V was pared by 2 bases and J by 10 bases, with 16 bases between. This CDR3 has 14 amino acids.

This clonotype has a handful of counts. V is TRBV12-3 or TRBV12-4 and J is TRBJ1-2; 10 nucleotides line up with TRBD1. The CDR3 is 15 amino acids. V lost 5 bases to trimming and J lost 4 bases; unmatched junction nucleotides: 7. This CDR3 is CASSPGTGDGYGYTF. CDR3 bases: TGTGCCAGCAGTCCCGGGACAGGGGATGGCTATGGCTACACCTTC.

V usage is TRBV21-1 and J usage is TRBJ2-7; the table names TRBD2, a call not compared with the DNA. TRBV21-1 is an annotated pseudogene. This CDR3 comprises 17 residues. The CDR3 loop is CASSKMGSGGEVYEQYV. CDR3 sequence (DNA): TGTGCCAGCAGCAAAATGGGTAGCGGAGGAGAAGTCTACGAGCAGTACGTC.

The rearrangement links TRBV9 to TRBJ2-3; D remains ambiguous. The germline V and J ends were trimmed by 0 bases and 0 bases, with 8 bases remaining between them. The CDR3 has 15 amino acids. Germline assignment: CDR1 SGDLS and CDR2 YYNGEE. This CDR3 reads CASSVGGFSTDTQYF. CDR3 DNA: TGTGCCAGCAGCGTAGGAGGTTTTAGCACAGATACGCAGTATTTT.

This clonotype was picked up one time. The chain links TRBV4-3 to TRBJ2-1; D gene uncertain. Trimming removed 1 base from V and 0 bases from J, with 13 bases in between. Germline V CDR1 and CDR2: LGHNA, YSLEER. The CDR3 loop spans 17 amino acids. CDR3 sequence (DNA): TGCGCCAGCAGCCAAGCTCCCCACTATAACTCCTACAATGAGCAGTTCTTC. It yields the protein CASSQAPHYNSYNEQFF.

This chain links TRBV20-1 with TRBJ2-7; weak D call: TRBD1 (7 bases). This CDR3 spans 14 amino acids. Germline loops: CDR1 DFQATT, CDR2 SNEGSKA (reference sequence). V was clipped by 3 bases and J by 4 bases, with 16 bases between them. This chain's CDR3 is CSARAGTAPYEQYF. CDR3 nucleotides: TGCAGTGCTAGGGCGGGGACAGCGCCGTACGAGCAGTACTTC.

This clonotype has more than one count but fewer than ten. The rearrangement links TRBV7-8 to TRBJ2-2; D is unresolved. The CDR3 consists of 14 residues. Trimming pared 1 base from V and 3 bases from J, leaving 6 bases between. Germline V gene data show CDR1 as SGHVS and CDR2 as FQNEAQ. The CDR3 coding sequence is TGTGCCAGCAGCTTAGAACGCGACACCGGGGAGCTGTTTTTT. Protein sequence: CASSLERDTGELFF. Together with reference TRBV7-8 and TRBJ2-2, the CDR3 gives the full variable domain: GAGVSQSPRYKVAKRGQDVALRCDPISGHVSLFWYQQALGQGPEFLTYFQNEAQLDKSGLPSDRFFAERPEGSVSTLKIQRTQQEDSAVYLCASSLERDTGELFFGEGSRLTVL.

CDR3 sequence: CAWSRATEAFF. The CDR3 DNA is TGTGCCTGGAGTCGTGCCACTGAAGCTTTCTTT. The rearrangement joins TRBV30 to TRBJ1-1; D gene uncertain. The CDR3 is 11 amino acids. Trimming took off 2 bases at V and 4 bases at J, with 5 bases between the two ends. Germline lookup yields CDR1 GTSNPN and CDR2 SVGIG (reference sequence). The full variable domain, with the rest looked up from reference TRBV30 and TRBJ1-1, is SQTIHQWPATLVQPVGSPLSLECTVEGTSNPNLYWYRQAAGRGLQLLFYSVGIGQISSEVPQNLSASRPQDRQFILSSKKLLLSDSGFYLCAWSRATEAFFGQGTRLTVV.

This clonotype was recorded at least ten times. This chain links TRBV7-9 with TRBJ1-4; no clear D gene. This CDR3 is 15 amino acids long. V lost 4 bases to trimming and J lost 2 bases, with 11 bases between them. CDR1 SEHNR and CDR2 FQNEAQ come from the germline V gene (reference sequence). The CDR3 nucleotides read TGTGCCAGCAGCTCGTCCTGGGTGACTAATGAAAAACTGTTTTTT. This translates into CASSSSWVTNEKLFF.

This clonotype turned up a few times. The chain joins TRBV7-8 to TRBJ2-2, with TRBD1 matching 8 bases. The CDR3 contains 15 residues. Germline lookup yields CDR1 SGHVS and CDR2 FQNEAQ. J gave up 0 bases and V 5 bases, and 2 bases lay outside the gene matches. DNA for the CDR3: TGTGCCAGCAGCAAGGACAGGGCGAACACCGGGGAGCTGTTTTTT. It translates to CASSKDRANTGELFF.

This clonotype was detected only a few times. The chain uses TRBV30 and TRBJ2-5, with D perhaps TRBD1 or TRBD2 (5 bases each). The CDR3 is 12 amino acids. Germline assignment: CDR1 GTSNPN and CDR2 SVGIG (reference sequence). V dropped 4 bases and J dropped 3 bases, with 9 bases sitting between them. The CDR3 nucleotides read TGTGCCTGGAATATGGGGGAAGAGACCCAGTACTTC. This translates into CAWNMGEETQYF.

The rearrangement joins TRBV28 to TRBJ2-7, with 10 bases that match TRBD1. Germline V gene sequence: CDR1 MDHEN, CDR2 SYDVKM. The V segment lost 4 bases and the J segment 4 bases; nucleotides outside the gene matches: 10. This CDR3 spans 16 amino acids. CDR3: CASSYGTGEKKYEQYF. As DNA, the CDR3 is TGTGCCAGCAGTTACGGGACAGGGGAAAAGAAATACGAGCAGTACTTC. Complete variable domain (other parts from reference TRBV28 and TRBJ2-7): DVKVTQSSRYLVKRTGEKVFLECVQDMDHENMFWYRQDPGLGLRLIYFSYDVKMKEKGDIPEGYSVSREKKERFSLILESASTNQTSMYLCASSYGTGEKKYEQYFGPGTRLTVT.

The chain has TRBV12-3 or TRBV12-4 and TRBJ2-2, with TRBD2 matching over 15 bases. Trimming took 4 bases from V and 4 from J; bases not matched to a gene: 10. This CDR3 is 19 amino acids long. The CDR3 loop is CASSSSEGLAGGATGELFF. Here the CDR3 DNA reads TGTGCCAGCAGTTCGTCTGAGGGACTAGCGGGAGGAGCCACCGGGGAGCTGTTTTTT.

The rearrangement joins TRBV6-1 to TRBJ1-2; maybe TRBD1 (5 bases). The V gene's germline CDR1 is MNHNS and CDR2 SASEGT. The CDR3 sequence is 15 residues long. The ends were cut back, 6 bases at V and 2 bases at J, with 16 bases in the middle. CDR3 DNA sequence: TGTGCCAGCAGAAAGGGGCTCGCGGGGAACTATGGCTACACCTTC. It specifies CASRKGLAGNYGYTF.

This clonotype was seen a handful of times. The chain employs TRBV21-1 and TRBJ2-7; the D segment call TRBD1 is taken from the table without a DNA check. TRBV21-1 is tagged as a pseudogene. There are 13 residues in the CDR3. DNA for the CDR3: TGTGCCAGCTGTAGGGGGACGGCCTACGAGCAGTACTTC. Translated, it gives CASCRGTAYEQYF.

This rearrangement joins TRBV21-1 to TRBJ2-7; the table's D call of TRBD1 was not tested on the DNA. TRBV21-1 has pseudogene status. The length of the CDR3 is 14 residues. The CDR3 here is CASTKSPGGDEQYV. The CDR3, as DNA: TGTGCCAGCACCAAAAGTCCAGGGGGGGACGAGCAGTACGTC.

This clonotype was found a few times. The CDR3 sequence: CASSLSGVTEAFF. CDR3 bases: TGTGCCAGCAGCTTATCGGGGGTCACTGAAGCTTTCTTT. The J gene is TRBJ1-1, the V gene TRBV7-9; perhaps TRBD1 as D (5 bases). Germline CDR1 reads SEHNR; CDR2 reads FQNEAQ (reference sequence). V lost 2 bases to trimming and J lost 4 bases, with 8 bases between them. The CDR3 has 13 amino acids. The full variable domain, in which reference TRBV7-9 and TRBJ1-1 provide the parts outside the CDR3, is DTGVSQNPRHKITKRGQNVTFRCDPISEHNRLYWYRQTLGQGPEFLTYFQNEAQLEKSRLLSDRFSAERPKGSFSTLEIQRTEQGDSAMYLCASSLSGVTEAFFGQGTRLTVV.

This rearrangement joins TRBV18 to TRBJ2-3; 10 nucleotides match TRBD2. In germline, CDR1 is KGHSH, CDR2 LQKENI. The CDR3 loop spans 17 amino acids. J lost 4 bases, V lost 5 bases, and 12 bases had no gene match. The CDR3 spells CASSSAASGRGADTQYF. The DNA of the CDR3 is TGTGCCAGCTCATCCGCGGCTAGCGGGAGAGGCGCAGATACGCAGTATTTT.

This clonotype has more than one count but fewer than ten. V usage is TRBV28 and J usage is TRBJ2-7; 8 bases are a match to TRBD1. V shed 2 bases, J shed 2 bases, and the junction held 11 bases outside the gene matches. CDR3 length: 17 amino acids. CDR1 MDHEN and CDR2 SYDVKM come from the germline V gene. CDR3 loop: CASSLKGRTGYPYEQYF. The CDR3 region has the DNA TGTGCCAGCAGTTTAAAAGGTCGGACAGGGTACCCCTACGAGCAGTACTTC.

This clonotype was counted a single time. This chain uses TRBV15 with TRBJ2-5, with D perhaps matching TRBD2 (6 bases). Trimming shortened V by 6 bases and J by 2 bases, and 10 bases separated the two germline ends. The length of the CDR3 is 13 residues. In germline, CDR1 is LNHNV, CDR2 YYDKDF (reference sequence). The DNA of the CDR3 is TGTGCCACCAGGGAGGGTTCACAAGAGACCCAGTACTTC. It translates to CATREGSQETQYF. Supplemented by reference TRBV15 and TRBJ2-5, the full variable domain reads DAMVIQNPRYQVTQFGKPVTLSCSQTLNHNVMYWYQQKSSQAPKLLFHYYDKDFNNEADTPDNFQSRRPNTSFCFLDIRSPGLGDTAMYLCATREGSQETQYFGPGTRLLVL.

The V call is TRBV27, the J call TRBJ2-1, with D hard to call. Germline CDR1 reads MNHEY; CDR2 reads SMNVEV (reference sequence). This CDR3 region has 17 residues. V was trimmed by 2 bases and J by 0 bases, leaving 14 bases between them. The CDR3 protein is CASSLNVDPSSYNEQFF. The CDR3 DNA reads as TGTGCCAGCAGTTTAAATGTCGACCCGAGCTCCTACAATGAGCAGTTCTTC.

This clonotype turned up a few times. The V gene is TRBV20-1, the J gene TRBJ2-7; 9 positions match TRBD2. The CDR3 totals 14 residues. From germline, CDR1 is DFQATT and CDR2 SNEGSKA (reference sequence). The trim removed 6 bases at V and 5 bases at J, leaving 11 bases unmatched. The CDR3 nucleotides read TGCAGTGCCCGAAATAGCGGGAGTGTCGACGAGCAGTACTTC. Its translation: CSARNSGSVDEQYF.

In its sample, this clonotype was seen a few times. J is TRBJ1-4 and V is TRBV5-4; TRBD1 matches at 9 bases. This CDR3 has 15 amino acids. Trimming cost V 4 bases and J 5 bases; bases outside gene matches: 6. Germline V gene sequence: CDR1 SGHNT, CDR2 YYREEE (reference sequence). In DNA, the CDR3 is TGTGCCAGCAGCACCTCCGGGACAGGGAATGAAAAACTGTTTTTT. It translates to CASSTSGTGNEKLFF.

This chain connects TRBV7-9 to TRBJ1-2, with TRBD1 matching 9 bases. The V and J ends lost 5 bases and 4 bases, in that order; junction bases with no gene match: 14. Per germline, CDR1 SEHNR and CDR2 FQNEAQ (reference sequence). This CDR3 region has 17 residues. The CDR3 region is CASSPRPGQGTSYGYTF. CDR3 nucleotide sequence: TGTGCCAGCAGCCCGCGCCCGGGACAGGGTACGAGCTATGGCTACACCTTC. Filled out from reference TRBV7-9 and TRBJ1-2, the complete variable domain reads DTGVSQNPRHKITKRGQNVTFRCDPISEHNRLYWYRQTLGQGPEFLTYFQNEAQLEKSRLLSDRFSAERPKGSFSTLEIQRTEQGDSAMYLCASSPRPGQGTSYGYTFGSGTRLTVV.